The 11 T cell receptor beta chains reported below all come from one sample, sequenced in a study of blood T cell repertoires in COVID-19. Profiled with immunoSEQ multiplex PCR; TCRdb holds only in-frame clones, not every one. Of about 230,000 clones in the sample, 70% to 90% were seen once. Specimen: PBMCs or T cells enriched from blood (not recorded which). The source is a woman in her 50s in a cohort exposed to, infected with or recovered from COVID-19 (not recorded which).

The rearrangement uses TRBV7-2 and TRBJ2-7, with 10 nucleotides matching TRBD1. Germline CDR1 SGHTA, CDR2 FQGNSA. The CDR3 is 14 amino acids. V was pared by 3 bases and J by 5 bases, with 4 bases of the junction left unmatched. The CDR3 sequence: CASSFGQGVDEQYF. The CDR3 DNA reads TGTGCCAGCAGCTTTGGACAGGGGGTCGACGAGCAGTACTTC.

CDR3: CASSHDSNQPQHF. Written as DNA, the CDR3 is TGTGCCAGCAGCCACGACTCCAATCAGCCCCAGCATTTT. The chain uses TRBV7-2 and TRBJ1-5; D remains ambiguous. The germline V gene encodes CDR1 SGHTA and CDR2 FQGNSA. The CDR3 runs 13 residues. Trimming took off 5 bases at V and 3 bases at J, with 8 bases between the two ends. The entire variable domain, with the rest obtained from reference TRBV7-2 and TRBJ1-5, is as follows: GAGVSQSPSNKVTEKGKDVELRCDPISGHTALYWYRQSLGQGLEFLIYFQGNSAPDKSGLPSDRFSAERTGGSVSTLTIQRTQQEDSAVYLCASSHDSNQPQHFGDGTRLSIL.

V gene TRBV11-2 combines with J gene TRBJ2-6; D not certain. Per the germline V gene, CDR1 is SGHAT and CDR2 is FQNNGV. This CDR3 comprises 13 residues. Deletions cut 6 bases from V and 2 bases from J, with 5 bases between. The CDR3 loop is CASRLAGANVLTF. The CDR3 nucleotides read TGTGCCAGCAGGCTAGCTGGGGCCAACGTCCTGACTTTC.

The sample holds a few counts of this clone. This chain uses TRBV29-1 with TRBJ1-1, with 7 bases lining up with TRBD1. The CDR3 spans 13 residues. CDR1 SQVTM and CDR2 ANQGSEA come from the germline V gene. Losses at the gene ends were 7 bases for V and 4 bases for J; bases not matched to a gene: 9. CDR3 protein: CSGGGGIFTEAFF. The CDR3, as DNA: TGCAGCGGTGGAGGGGGCATCTTCACTGAAGCTTTCTTT.

The CDR3 DNA reads as TGTGCCAGCAGCACGGAACAAGGCCCGGGTACGCAGTATTTT. As protein: CASSTEQGPGTQYF. The chain is built from TRBV9 and TRBJ2-3; D not resolved. The V gene's germline CDR1 is SGDLS and CDR2 YYNGEE. This CDR3 comprises 14 residues. V shed 4 bases and J shed 8 bases, with 17 bases lying between them.

On this clone: Different DNA sequences within this sample yield the same CDR3. The J gene is TRBJ2-7, the V gene TRBV5-4, with 7 bases fitting TRBD1. Per germline, CDR1 SGHNT and CDR2 YYREEE (reference sequence). V was pared by 4 bases and J by 0 bases, with 7 bases of the junction left unmatched. The CDR3 is 15 residues long. This CDR3 reads CASSRDRRSSYEQYF. As DNA, the CDR3 is TGTGCCAGCAGCCGGGACAGAAGGAGCTCCTACGAGCAGTACTTC.

The rearrangement links TRBV10-2 to TRBJ2-7; TRBD1 is a possible D gene (6 bases). The germline V gene encodes CDR1 WSHSY and CDR2 SAAADI. The CDR3 sequence is 14 residues long. With 0 bases removed from V and 6 bases from J, the gap between germline ends came to 12 bases. The CDR3 spells CASSESSRGGEQYF. The DNA of the CDR3 is TGCGCCAGCAGTGAGTCGAGCAGGGGTGGCGAGCAGTACTTC.

CDR3 amino acids: CASSRGANTGELFF. Here the CDR3 DNA reads TGTGCCAGCTCCAGGGGGGCGAACACCGGGGAGCTGTTTTTT. The chain couples TRBV7-9 to TRBJ2-2; maybe TRBD1 (7 bases). Looked up from germline, CDR1 is SEHNR and CDR2 is FQNEAQ (reference sequence). The CDR3 covers 14 residues. V dropped 8 bases and J dropped 0 bases, with 10 bases sitting between them.

This chain uses TRBV5-1 with TRBJ1-1, with 9 bases identical to TRBD1. Trimming cost V 6 bases and J 1 base; bases outside gene matches: 4. Germline assignment: CDR1 SGHRS and CDR2 YFSETQ. The CDR3 totals 14 residues. The CDR3 nucleotides read TGCGCCAGCACACCGGGACAGGGGAACACTGAAGCTTTCTTT. Translated, it gives CASTPGQGNTEAFF.

This rearrangement joins TRBV18 to TRBJ1-6; D call uncertain. Germline assignment: CDR1 KGHSH and CDR2 LQKENI. Trimming left V 1 base short and J 5 bases short, with 12 bases between. The CDR3 sequence is 16 residues long. CDR3 sequence reads: CASSPRRRENNSPLHF. As DNA, the CDR3 is TGTGCCAGCTCACCACGGAGAAGGGAGAATAATTCACCCCTCCACTTT.

The CDR3 here is CASSLRSGGYTDTQYF. The DNA for the CDR3 is TGTGCCAGCAGCTTACGTTCAGGGGGTTACACAGATACGCAGTATTTT. The V and J genes are TRBV5-6 and TRBJ2-3, with 7 bases matching TRBD1. V gave up 2 bases and J gave up 2 bases; unmatched junction bases: 8. The CDR3 is 16 amino acids. Germline values: CDR1 SGHDT, CDR2 YYEEEE.